Here is one T cell receptor beta chain with its context. Its antigen is still unknown. From germline, CDR1 is SGHRS and CDR2 YFSETQ. The length of the CDR3 is 15 residues. The ends were cut back, 4 bases at V and 0 bases at J, with 11 bases in the middle. This sample was taken from a study of beta chain features in type 1 diabetes. Study outcomes and limitations: Type 1 diabetes patients had moderately but significantly shorter TCRB CDR3s in all four CD4+ subsets.

Isolated RNA was reverse transcribed in full, so expressed TCRB transcripts were sequenced. Profiling relied on immunoSEQ multiplex PCR, and the TCRdb table lists in-frame clones only, not all of them. The sample holds around 250,000 clones, 14% seen once. The sample taken for sequencing was naive CD4+ T cells from blood. The genes are TRBV5-1 and TRBJ2-1; TRBD2 might be the D (5 bases). This receptor was taken from a man in his thirties or forties with type 1 diabetes. In DNA form, the CDR3 reads TGCGCCAGCAGCAGCGGACGGGGCTCCTACAATGAGCAGTTCTTC. It is translated as CASSSGRGSYNEQFF.